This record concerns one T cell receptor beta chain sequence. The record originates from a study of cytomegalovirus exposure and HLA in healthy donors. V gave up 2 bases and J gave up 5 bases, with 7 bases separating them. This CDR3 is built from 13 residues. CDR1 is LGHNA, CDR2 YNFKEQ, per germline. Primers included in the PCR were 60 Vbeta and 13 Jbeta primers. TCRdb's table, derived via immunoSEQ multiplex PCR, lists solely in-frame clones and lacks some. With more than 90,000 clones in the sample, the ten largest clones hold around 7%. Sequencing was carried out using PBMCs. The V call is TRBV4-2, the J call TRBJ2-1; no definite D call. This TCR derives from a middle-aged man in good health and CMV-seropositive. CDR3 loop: CASSQLTHNEQFF. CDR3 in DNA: TGTGCCAGCAGCCAACTGACTCACAATGAGCAGTTCTTC.